This entry is about one T cell receptor (beta chain). Its antigen is unidentified. This entry belongs to a study of T cell repertoires in cytomegalovirus infection. Whole-study results and caveats: Dominating the ex vivo response were HLA-C-restricted CMV-specific TCR beta clonotypes.

From the reads, TCRdb called clonotypes with MiXCR, one entry per CDR3 protein. Of roughly 300,000 distinct CDR3 sequences listed, 8% to 9.5% are singletons. V was cut by 10 bases and J by 2 bases, with 11 bases left in between. This CDR3 contains 13 residues. This receptor was obtained from a human donor in good health (CMV status not recorded). Some clones in this sample may be carry-over from other donors' samples. Sequencing used PBMCs. The rearrangement uses TRBV12-3 or TRBV12-4 and TRBJ2-2, with D perhaps TRBD1 (6 bases). The CDR3 reads CAIIRGNTGELFF. The CDR3 coding sequence is TGTGCCATCATCAGGGGCAACACCGGGGAGCTGTTTTTT.